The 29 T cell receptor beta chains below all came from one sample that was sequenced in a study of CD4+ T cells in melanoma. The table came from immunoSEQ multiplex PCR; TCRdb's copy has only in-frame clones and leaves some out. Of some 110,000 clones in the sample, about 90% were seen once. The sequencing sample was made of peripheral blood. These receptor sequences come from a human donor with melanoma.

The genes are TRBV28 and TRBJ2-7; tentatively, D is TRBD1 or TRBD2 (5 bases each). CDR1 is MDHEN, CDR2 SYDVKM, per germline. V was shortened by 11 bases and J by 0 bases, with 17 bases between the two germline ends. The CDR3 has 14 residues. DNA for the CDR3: TGTGCCGGGGCGACGAGCGGAAGCTCCTACGAGCAGTACTTC. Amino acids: CAGATSGSSYEQYF.

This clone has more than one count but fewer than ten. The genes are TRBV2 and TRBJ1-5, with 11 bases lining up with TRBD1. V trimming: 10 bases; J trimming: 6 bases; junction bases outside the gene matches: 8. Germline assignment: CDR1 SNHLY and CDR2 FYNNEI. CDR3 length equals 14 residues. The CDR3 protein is CATSGQGVGQPQHF. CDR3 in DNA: TGTGCCACTTCGGGACAGGGGGTTGGTCAGCCCCAGCATTTT.

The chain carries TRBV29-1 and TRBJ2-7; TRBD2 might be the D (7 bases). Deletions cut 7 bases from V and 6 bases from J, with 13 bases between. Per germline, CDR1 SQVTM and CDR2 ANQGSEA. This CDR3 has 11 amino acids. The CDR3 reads CSAAAGAEQYF. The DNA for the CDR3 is TGCAGCGCCGCTGCGGGGGCCGAGCAGTACTTC.

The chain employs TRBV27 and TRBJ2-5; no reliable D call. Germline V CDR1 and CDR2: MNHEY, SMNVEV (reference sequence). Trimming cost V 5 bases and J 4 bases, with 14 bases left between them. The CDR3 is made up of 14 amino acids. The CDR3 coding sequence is TGTGCCAGCAGTCGGCCGCCGCCCTTAGAGACCCAGTACTTC. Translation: CASSRPPPLETQYF.

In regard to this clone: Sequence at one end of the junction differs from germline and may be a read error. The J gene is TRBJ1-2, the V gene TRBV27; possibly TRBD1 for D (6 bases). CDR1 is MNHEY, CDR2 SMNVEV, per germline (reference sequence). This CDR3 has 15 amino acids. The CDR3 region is CTSRINAGQIYGYTF. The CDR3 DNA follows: TGTACCAGCAGAATCAACGCCGGACAGATATATGGCTACACCTTC.

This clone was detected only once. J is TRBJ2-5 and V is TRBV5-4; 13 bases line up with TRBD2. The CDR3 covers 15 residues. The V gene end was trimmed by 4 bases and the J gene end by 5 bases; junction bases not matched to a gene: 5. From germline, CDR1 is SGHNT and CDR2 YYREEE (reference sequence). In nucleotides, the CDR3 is TGTGCCAGCAGCAAGGGGGGACTAGCGGGGGAGACCCAGTACTTC. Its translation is CASSKGGLAGETQYF.

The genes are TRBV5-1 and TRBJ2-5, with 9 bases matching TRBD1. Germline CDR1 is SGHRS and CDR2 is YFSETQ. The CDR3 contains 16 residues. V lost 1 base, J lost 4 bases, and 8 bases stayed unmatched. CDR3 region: CASSLRGQGFSETQYF. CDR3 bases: TGCGCCAGCAGCTTGCGGGGACAGGGTTTCTCAGAGACCCAGTACTTC.

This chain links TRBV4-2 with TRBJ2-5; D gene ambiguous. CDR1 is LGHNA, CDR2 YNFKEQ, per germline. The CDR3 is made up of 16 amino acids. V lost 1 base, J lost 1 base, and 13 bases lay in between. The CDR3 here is CASSQVGGTTQETQYF. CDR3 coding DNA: TGTGCCAGCAGCCAAGTCGGCGGAACCACCCAAGAGACCCAGTACTTC.

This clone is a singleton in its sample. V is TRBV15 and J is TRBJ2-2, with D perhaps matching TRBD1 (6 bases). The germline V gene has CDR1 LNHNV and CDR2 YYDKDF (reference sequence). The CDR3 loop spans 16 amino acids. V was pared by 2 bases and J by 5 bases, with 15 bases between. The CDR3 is CATSRKGDGRTGELFF. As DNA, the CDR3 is TGTGCCACCAGCAGAAAGGGGGACGGACGGACCGGGGAGCTGTTTTTT.

The CDR3 protein is CASSAASGDQETQYF. DNA of the CDR3: TGTGCCAGCAGTGCGGCTAGCGGAGACCAAGAGACCCAGTACTTC. The chain links TRBV5-4 to TRBJ2-5, with TRBD2 matching over 7 bases. This CDR3 has 15 amino acids. V was clipped by 5 bases and J by 0 bases; unmatched bases: 7. Looked up from germline, CDR1 is SGHNT and CDR2 is YYREEE (reference sequence).

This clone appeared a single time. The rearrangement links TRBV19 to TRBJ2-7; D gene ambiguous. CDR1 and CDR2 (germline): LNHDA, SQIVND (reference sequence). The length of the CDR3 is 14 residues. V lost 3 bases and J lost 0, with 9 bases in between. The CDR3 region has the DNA TGTGCCAGTAGTATGAGCAGGAGCTCCTACGAGCAGTACTTC. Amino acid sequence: CASSMSRSSYEQYF.

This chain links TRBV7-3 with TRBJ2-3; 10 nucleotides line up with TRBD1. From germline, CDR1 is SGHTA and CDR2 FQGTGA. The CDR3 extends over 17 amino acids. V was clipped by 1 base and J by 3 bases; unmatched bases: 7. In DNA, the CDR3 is TGTGCCAGCAGCTTAAAAGGGAGGACAGGGGGGACAGATACGCAGTATTTT. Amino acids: CASSLKGRTGGTDTQYF.

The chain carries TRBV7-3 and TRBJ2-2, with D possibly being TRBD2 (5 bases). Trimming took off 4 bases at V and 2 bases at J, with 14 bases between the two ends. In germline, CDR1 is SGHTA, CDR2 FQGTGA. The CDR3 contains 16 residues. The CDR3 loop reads CASSSSLRTNTGELFF. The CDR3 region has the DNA TGTGCCAGCAGCTCCTCCCTGAGGACTAACACCGGGGAGCTGTTTTTT.

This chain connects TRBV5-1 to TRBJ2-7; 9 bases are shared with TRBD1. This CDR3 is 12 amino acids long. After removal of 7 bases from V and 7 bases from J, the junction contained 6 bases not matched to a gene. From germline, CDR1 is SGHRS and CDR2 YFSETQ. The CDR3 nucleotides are TGCGCCAGCTTGTCCGGGACAGGGGAGCAGTACTTC. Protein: CASLSGTGEQYF.

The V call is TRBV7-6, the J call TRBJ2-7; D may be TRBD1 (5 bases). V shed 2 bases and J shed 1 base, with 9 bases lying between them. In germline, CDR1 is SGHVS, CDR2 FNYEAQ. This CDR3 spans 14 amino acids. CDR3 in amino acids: CASSLLGESYEQYF. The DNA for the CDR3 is TGTGCCAGCAGCTTATTAGGGGAATCCTACGAGCAGTACTTC.

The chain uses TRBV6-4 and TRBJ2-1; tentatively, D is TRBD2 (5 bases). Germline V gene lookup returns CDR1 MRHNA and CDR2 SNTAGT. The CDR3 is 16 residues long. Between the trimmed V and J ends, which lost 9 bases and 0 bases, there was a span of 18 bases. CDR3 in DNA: TGTGCCAGTCTGGCGGGCGAATTTATCTCCTACAATGAGCAGTTCTTC. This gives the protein CASLAGEFISYNEQFF.

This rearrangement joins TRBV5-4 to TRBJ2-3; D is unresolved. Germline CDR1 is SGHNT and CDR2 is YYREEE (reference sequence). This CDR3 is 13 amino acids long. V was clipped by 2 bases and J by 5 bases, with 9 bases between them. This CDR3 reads CASSFDLRDTQYF. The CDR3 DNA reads TGTGCCAGCAGCTTCGACTTGAGAGATACGCAGTATTTT.

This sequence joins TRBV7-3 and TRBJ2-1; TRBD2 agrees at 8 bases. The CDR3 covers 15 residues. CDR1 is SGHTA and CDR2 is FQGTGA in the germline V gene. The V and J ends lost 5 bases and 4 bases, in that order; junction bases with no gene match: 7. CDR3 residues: CASSSLAGRYNEQFF. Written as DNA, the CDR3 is TGTGCCAGCAGCAGTTTAGCGGGACGTTACAATGAGCAGTTCTTC.

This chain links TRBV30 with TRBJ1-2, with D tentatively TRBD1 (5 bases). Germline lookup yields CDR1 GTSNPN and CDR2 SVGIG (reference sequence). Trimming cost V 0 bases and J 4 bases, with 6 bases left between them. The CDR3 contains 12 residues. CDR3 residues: CAWSVGAYGYTF. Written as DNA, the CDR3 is TGTGCCTGGAGTGTTGGGGCCTATGGCTACACCTTC.

CDR3 region: CASSRRVWETQYF. The CDR3 nucleotides read TGTGCCAGCAGCCGCAGGGTTTGGGAGACCCAGTACTTC. This rearrangement joins TRBV27 to TRBJ2-5; weak D call: TRBD1 (5 bases). The V end was cut by 6 bases, the J end by 5 bases, with 13 bases between. Germline V gene lookup returns CDR1 MNHEY and CDR2 SMNVEV (reference sequence). This CDR3 region has 13 residues.

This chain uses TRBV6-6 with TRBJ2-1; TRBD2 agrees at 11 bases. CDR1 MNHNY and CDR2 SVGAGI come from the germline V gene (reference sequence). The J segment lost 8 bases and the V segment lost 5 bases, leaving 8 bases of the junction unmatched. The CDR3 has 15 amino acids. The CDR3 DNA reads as TGTGCCAGCAGTAATAGCGGGGGGGCCTGGGATGAGCAGTTCTTC. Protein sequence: CASSNSGGAWDEQFF.

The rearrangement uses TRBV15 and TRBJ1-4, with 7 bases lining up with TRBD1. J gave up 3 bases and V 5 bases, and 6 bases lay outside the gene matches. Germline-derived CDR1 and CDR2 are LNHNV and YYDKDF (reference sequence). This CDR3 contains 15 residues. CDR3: CATSFTGTANEKLFF. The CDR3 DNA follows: TGTGCCACCAGCTTTACCGGGACAGCTAATGAAAAACTGTTTTTT.

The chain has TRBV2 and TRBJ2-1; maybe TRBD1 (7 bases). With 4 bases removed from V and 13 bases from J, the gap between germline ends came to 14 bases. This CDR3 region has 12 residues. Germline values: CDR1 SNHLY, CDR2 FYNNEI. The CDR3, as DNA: TGTGCCAGCAGTGTCAGGGGGGCCCGCCAGTTCTTC. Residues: CASSVRGARQFF.

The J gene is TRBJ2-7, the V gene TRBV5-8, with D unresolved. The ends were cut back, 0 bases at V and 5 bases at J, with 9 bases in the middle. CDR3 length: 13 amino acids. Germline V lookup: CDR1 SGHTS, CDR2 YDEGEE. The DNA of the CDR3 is TGTGCCAGCAGCTTGGCCGAGGCCCACGAGCAGTACTTC. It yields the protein CASSLAEAHEQYF. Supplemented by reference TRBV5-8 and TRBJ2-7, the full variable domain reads EAGVTQSPTHLIKTRGQQATLRCSPISGHTSVYWYQQALGLGLQFLLWYDEGEERNRGNFPPRFSGRQFPNYSSELNVNALELEDSALYLCASSLAEAHEQYFGPGTRLTVT.

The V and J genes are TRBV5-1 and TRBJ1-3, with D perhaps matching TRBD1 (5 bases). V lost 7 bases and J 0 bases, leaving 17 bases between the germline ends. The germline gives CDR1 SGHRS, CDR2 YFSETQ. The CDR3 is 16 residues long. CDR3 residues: CASPPGTANSGNTIYF. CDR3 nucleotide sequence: TGCGCCAGCCCTCCCGGGACTGCAAACTCTGGAAACACCATATATTTT. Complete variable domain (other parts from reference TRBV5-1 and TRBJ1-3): KAGVTQTPRYLIKTRGQQVTLSCSPISGHRSVSWYQQTPGQGLQFLFEYFSETQRNKGNFPGRFSGRQFSNSRSEMNVSTLELGDSALYLCASPPGTANSGNTIYFGEGSWLTVV.

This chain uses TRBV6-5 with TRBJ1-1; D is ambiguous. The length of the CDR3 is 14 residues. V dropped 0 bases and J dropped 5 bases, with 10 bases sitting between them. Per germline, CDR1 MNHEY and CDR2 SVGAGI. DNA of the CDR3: TGTGCCAGCAGTTACTCGGGCGCGGGGACTGAAGCTTTCTTT. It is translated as CASSYSGAGTEAFF.

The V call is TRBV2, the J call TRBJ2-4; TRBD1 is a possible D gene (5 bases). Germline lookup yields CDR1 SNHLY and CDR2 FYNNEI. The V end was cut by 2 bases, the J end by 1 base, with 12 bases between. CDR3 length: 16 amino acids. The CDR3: CASSEYSGWAKNIQYF. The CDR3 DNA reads TGTGCCAGCAGTGAATATTCAGGGTGGGCCAAAAACATTCAGTACTTC.

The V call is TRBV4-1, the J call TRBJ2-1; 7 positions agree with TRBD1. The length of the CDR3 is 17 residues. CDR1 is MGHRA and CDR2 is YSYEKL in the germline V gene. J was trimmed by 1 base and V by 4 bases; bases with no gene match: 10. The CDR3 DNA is TGCGCCAGCAGCCTAAGAGGGACAGCAAGTTCCTACAATGAGCAGTTCTTC. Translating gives CASSLRGTASSYNEQFF.

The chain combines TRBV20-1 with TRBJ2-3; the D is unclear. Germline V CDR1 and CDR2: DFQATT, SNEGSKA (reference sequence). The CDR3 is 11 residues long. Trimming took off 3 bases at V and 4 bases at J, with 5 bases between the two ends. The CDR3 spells CSARASDTQYF. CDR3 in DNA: TGCAGTGCTAGGGCTTCAGATACGCAGTATTTT.